Listed here are 18 T cell receptor beta chains from one sample, sequenced in a study of spatial heterogeneity in lung cancer. TCRdb fed the 5' RACE reads into MiXCR, producing one record per CDR3 protein. The table lists tens of thousands of distinct CDR3 sequences, approximately 8% of them singletons. Time point noted: sample taken at primary tumor resection. The sample here was PBMCs, taken at surgery. Receptors were obtained from a male donor with early-stage non-small cell lung cancer.

This clonotype was recorded many times. The CDR3 coding sequence is TGCGCCAGCAGCCCGGGCCAGGTCAAGGATACGCAGTATTTT. It specifies CASSPGQVKDTQYF. The chain carries TRBV5-1 and TRBJ2-3; D is unresolved. The CDR3 has 14 residues. The V end was cut by 4 bases, the J end by 6 bases, with 15 bases between. Germline assignment: CDR1 SGHRS and CDR2 YFSETQ. The variable domain in full, completed from reference TRBV5-1 and TRBJ2-3, reads KAGVTQTPRYLIKTRGQQVTLSCSPISGHRSVSWYQQTPGQGLQFLFEYFSETQRNKGNFPGRFSGRQFSNSRSEMNVSTLELGDSALYLCASSPGQVKDTQYFGPGTRLTVL.

This clonotype has ten or more counts. This sequence joins TRBV29-1 and TRBJ2-3; 10 bases are shared with TRBD2. Germline loops: CDR1 SQVTM, CDR2 ANQGSEA. This CDR3 region has 13 residues. The junction had 6 bases not matched to a gene; V was cut back by 8 bases and J by 4 bases. The CDR3 DNA reads TGCAGCACCCTAGCGGGAGTGGCAGATACGCAGTATTTT. It translates to CSTLAGVADTQYF.

In its sample, this clonotype was seen a few times. The V call is TRBV6-1, the J call TRBJ2-5; the D is unclear. The CDR3 runs 14 residues. Germline V gene lookup returns CDR1 MNHNS and CDR2 SASEGT. V lost 2 bases, J lost 2 bases, and 9 bases lay in between. The CDR3 bases are TGTGCCAGCAGTGAACCCGGCAGGCAAGAGACCCAGTACTTC. Protein sequence: CASSEPGRQETQYF.

This clonotype occurred many times. The chain links TRBV9 to TRBJ2-5, with D perhaps TRBD1 or TRBD2 (5 bases each). Germline V CDR1 and CDR2: SGDLS, YYNGEE. The V gene lost 3 bases and the J gene lost 2 bases, with 11 bases spanning the gap. The CDR3 has 14 residues. In DNA form, the CDR3 reads TGTGCCAGCAGCGGTGGGACGGATCAAGAGACCCAGTACTTC. It encodes CASSGGTDQETQYF.

At least ten counts were recorded for this clonotype. The V call is TRBV6-1, the J call TRBJ2-1, with D possibly TRBD2 on 5 matching bases. The CDR3 is made up of 14 amino acids. The V and J ends lost 6 bases and 5 bases respectively, with 14 bases between them. Germline CDR1 is MNHNS and CDR2 is SASEGT. The CDR3 here is CASRDFGDHNEQFF. DNA of the CDR3: TGTGCCAGCAGGGACTTTGGAGACCACAATGAGCAGTTCTTC.

This clonotype has a count of ten or more. The J gene is TRBJ2-3, the V gene TRBV5-1; weak D call: TRBD1 (6 bases). Germline V CDR1 and CDR2: SGHRS, YFSETQ. V was cut by 0 bases and J by 4 bases, with 15 bases left in between. This CDR3 has 16 residues. Written as DNA, the CDR3 is TGCGCCAGCAGCTTGGGCGCAGGGGACGGGTCAGATACGCAGTATTTT. The encoded protein is CASSLGAGDGSDTQYF.

This clonotype was found many times. The rearrangement joins TRBV27 to TRBJ2-7; no definite D call. The CDR3 has 13 residues. V lost 8 bases and J lost 1, with 12 bases in between. Germline-derived CDR1 and CDR2 are MNHEY and SMNVEV (reference sequence). Here the CDR3 DNA reads TGTGCCAGCCGCGCGGCGGCATCCTACGAGCAGTACTTC. Residues: CASRAAASYEQYF.

The chain joins TRBV7-9 to TRBJ2-1, with D unclear. Germline-derived CDR1 and CDR2 are SEHNR and FQNEAQ (reference sequence). This CDR3 is 12 amino acids long. V lost 5 bases and J 5 bases, leaving 7 bases between the germline ends. The CDR3 loop reads CASSQSNNEQFF. The DNA for the CDR3 is TGTGCCAGCAGCCAGTCGAACAATGAGCAGTTCTTC.

This clonotype has a count of ten or more. The genes are TRBV12-3 or TRBV12-4 and TRBJ2-1, with 12 bases aligning to TRBD2. The CDR3 extends over 17 amino acids. The V and J ends lost 5 bases and 9 bases, in that order; junction bases with no gene match: 14. In DNA form, the CDR3 reads TGTGCCAGCAGTCCTGGGACTAGCGGGTACTCCGGGGGTGAGCAGTTCTTC. Its translation: CASSPGTSGYSGGEQFF.

There are a few counts of this clonotype. The chain combines TRBV10-3 with TRBJ1-6; no clear D gene. The germline V and J ends were trimmed by 6 bases and 0 bases, with 6 bases remaining between them. The CDR3 spans 14 residues. Germline-derived CDR1 and CDR2 are ENHRY and SYGVKD. The CDR3 nucleotides are TGTGCCATCAGGTCCAGCTCCTATAATTCACCCCTCCACTTT. The encoded protein is CAIRSSSYNSPLHF.

This clonotype has just a few counts. The gene calls are TRBV2 and TRBJ2-5; 11 bases fit TRBD2. The V and J ends lost 1 base and 4 bases, in that order; junction bases with no gene match: 5. Germline values: CDR1 SNHLY, CDR2 FYNNEI. This CDR3 spans 16 amino acids. CDR3 loop: CASSEETSGMGETQYF. For the CDR3, the DNA is TGTGCCAGCAGTGAAGAGACTAGCGGGATGGGAGAGACCCAGTACTTC.

This clonotype has a count of ten or more. The genes are TRBV6-6 and TRBJ1-3, with 7 bases lining up with TRBD1. The CDR3 runs 16 residues. Germline CDR1 MNHNY, CDR2 SVGAGI (reference sequence). V trimming: 5 bases; J trimming: 1 base; junction bases outside the gene matches: 8. The DNA of the CDR3 is TGTGCCAGCAGTGAGGAACCGGGACAGTCTGGAAACACCATATATTTT. It is translated as CASSEEPGQSGNTIYF.

The chain couples TRBV9 to TRBJ2-2; D may be TRBD1 (5 bases). The germline V gene has CDR1 SGDLS and CDR2 YYNGEE. The CDR3 has 15 residues. Trimming removed 3 bases at V and 6 bases at J, with 15 bases between. The CDR3 DNA is TGTGCCAGCAGCGGCCGACAGATAAGGGCCGGGGAGCTGTTTTTT. It encodes CASSGRQIRAGELFF.

This clonotype was counted many times. The chain employs TRBV21-1 and TRBJ2-1; TRBD1 is the table's D call, not checked against the DNA. TRBV21-1 represents a pseudogene. The CDR3 contains 16 residues. The CDR3 loop is CASSLPGTGDYNDQFF. As DNA, the CDR3 is TGTGCCAGCAGCCTCCCGGGGACAGGGGATTACAATGATCAGTTCTTC.

This clonotype was picked up many times. This chain connects TRBV5-1 to TRBJ1-1, with 7 bases that match TRBD1. There are 14 residues in the CDR3. CDR1 and CDR2 (germline): SGHRS, YFSETQ. After removal of 4 bases from V and 0 bases from J, the junction contained 3 bases not matched to a gene. This CDR3 reads CASSADRLNTEAFF. The CDR3 coding sequence is TGCGCCAGCAGCGCGGACAGGTTGAACACTGAAGCTTTCTTT.

Only a few counts were recorded for this clonotype. The CDR3 coding sequence is TGTGCCAGCAGCTTAGAACTAGCGGGCGATGAGCAGTTCTTC. It yields the protein CASSLELAGDEQFF. The chain uses TRBV7-9 and TRBJ2-1; TRBD2 aligns across 9 bases. Trimming removed 1 base from V and 8 bases from J; junction bases left unmatched: 3. The CDR3 is 14 residues long. From germline, CDR1 is SEHNR and CDR2 FQNEAQ (reference sequence). Variable domain in full (rest from reference TRBV7-9 and TRBJ2-1): DTGVSQNPRHKITKRGQNVTFRCDPISEHNRLYWYRQTLGQGPEFLTYFQNEAQLEKSRLLSDRFSAERPKGSFSTLEIQRTEQGDSAMYLCASSLELAGDEQFFGPGTRLTVL.

The sample holds many counts of this clonotype. V and J are TRBV11-2 and TRBJ2-6, with 7 nucleotides matching TRBD1. Germline loops: CDR1 SGHAT, CDR2 FQNNGV. The CDR3 runs to 16 residues. The trim removed 2 bases at V and 2 bases at J, leaving 3 bases unmatched. DNA for the CDR3: TGTGCCAGCAGCTTATGGACAGGTCCTGGGGCCAACGTCCTGACTTTC. Translated: CASSLWTGPGANVLTF.

Here the CDR3 DNA reads TGTGCCAACCGAGCCGCTGGGGTTCGTTGTACAGATACGCAGTATTTT. Its translation is CANRAAGVRCTDTQYF. The chain has TRBV6-5 and TRBJ2-3; D unclear. The CDR3 is 16 residues long. V was shortened by 10 bases and J by 3 bases, with 23 bases between the two germline ends. Germline V gene data show CDR1 as MNHEY and CDR2 as SVGAGI.